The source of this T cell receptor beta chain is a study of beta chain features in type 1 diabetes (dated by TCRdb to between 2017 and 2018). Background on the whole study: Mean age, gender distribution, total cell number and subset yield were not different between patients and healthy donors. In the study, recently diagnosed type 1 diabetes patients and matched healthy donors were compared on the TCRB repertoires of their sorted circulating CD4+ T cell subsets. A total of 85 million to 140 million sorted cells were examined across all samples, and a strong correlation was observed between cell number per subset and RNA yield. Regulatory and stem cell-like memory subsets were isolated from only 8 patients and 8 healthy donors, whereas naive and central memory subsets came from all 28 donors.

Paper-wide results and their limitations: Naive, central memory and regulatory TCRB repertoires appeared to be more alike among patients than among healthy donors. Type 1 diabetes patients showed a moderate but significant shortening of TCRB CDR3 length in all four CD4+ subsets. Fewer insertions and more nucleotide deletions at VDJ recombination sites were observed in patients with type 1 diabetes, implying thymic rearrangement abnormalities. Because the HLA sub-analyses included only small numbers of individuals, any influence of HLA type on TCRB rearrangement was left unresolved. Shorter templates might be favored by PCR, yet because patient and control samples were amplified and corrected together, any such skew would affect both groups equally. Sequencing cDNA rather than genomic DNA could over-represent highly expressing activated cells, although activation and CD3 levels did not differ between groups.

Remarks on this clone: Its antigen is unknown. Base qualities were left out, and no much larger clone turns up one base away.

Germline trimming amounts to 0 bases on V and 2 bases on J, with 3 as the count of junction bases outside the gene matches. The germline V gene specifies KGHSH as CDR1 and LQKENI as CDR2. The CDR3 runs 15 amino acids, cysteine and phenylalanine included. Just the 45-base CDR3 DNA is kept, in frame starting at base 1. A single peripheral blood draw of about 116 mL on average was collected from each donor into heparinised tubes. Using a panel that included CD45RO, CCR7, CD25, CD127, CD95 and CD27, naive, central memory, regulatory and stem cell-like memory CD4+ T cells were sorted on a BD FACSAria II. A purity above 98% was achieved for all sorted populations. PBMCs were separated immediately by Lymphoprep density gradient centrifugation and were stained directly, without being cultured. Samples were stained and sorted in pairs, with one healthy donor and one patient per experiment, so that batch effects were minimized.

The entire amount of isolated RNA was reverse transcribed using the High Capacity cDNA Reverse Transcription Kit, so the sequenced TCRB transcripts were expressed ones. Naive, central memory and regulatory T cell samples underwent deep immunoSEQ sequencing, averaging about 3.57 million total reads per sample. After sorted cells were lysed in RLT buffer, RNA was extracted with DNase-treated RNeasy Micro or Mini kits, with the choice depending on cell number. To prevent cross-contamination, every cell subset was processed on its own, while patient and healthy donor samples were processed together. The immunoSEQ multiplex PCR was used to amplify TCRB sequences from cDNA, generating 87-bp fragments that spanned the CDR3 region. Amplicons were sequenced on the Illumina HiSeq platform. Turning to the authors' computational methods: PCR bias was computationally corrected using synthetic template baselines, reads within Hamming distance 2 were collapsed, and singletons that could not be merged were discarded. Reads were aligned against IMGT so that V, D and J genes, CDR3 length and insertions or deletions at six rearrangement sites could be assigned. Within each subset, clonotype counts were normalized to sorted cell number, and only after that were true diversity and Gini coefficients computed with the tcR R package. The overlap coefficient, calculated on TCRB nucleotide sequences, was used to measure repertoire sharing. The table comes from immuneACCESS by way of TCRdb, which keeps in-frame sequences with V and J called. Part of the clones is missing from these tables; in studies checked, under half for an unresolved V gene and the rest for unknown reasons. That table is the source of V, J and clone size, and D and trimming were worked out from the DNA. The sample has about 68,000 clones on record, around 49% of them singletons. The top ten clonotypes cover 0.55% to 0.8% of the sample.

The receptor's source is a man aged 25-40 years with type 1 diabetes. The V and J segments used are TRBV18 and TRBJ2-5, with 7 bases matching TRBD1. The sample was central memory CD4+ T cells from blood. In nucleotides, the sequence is TGTGCCAGCTCACCACCGGGACAGAAACAAGAGACCCAGTACTTC. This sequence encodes CASSPPGQKQETQYF.